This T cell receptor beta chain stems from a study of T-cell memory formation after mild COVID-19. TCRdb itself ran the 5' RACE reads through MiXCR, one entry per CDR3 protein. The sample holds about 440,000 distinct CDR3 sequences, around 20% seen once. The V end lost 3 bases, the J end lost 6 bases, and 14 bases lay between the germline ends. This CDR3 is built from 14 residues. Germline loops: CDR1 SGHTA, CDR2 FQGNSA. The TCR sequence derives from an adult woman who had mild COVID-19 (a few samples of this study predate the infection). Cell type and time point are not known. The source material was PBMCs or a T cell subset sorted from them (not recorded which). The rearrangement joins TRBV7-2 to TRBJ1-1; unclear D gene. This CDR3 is CASSFSWPLPEAFF. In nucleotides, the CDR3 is TGTGCCAGCAGCTTTTCGTGGCCCCTCCCTGAAGCTTTCTTT.